The text below deals with one T cell receptor beta chain. TCRdb itself ran the RT-PCR reads through MiXCR, one entry per CDR3 protein. The profile shows over 350,000 distinct CDR3 sequences, around 15% of them singletons. V was pared by 0 bases and J by 9 bases, with 13 bases of the junction left unmatched. The CDR3 length is 17 residues. Germline CDR1 is PRHDT and CDR2 is FYEKMQ (reference sequence). These data are taken from a study of patients and donors after allogeneic stem cell transplantation. Sequenced material: blood, either unsorted or a sorted T cell fraction (not recorded which). This TCR derives from a human donor who was either an allogeneic HSCT recipient or a stem cell or donor lymphocyte infusion donor (not recorded which). It is not recorded whose cells these are; they may come from a transplant donor. This chain joins TRBV13 and TRBJ2-3; 9 positions match TRBD1. The CDR3 DNA sequence: TGTGCCAGCAGCTTAGGGGCAGGGACAGGGCTCGTTCGAACGCAGTATTTT. Translated: CASSLGAGTGLVRTQYF.